The T cell receptor beta chain described here comes from a study of response to subunit inactivated influenza vaccine. TCRdb ran MiXCR on the RT-PCR reads and lists one entry per CDR3 protein. The sample lists some 550,000 distinct CDR3 sequences, less than 25% occurring once. There are a few counts of this clonotype. The V end lost 2 bases, the J end lost 11 bases, and 7 bases lay between the germline ends. This CDR3 has 11 amino acids. The germline CDR1 and CDR2 sequences are MGHDK and SYGVNS. These data also featured in a second study, about T cells expressing NK-cell markers. As reported in that work: UMIs accompanied the 5'RACE template switching by which TCR beta cDNA was made. Several donors showed these clonotypes also leading the CD3+CD56-NKG2C+ fraction.

Sequencing used CD4+ T cells sorted from PBMCs, obtained roughly 12 days after vaccination. This receptor was identified in a man aged 50-59 years who received an inactivated influenza vaccine. J is TRBJ2-4 and V is TRBV25-1; D might be TRBD2 (5 bases). The DNA of the CDR3 is TGTGCCAGCAGTGAAGGGAGTTTTCAGTACTTC. Protein product: CASSEGSFQYF.